This TCR beta chain was captured by sequencing in a study of shared clonotypes between healthy human individuals. Looking at the study overall: Researchers assigned three CD4 naive, three CD4 memory, two CD8 naive and one CD8 memory plate to each donor.

The naive CD8 population came from CD45RO-negative cells selected for CCR7, without terminally differentiated effector memory CD45RA+ cells. Donors had no recently reported acute infections or vaccinations and were HIV-negative. Each sample came from a Caucasian adult donor living in Nashville, Tennessee. As concerns this clone: The antigen remains unidentified.

Repertoires were generated with immunoSEQ multiplex PCR, while TCRdb's copy carries only in-frame clones and drops some. The table has roughly 600,000 clones, 98% seen once. Study-level points and caveats: Non-shared clonotypes had lower generation probabilities than clonotypes shared by all four sorted-subset donors.

The TCR sequence derives from a man aged 30 to 39 in good health. Sequenced: naive CD8+ T cells sorted from blood.

As DNA, the CDR3 is TGTGCCAGCAGCCCACAGGCCTACAATGAGCAGTTCTTC. Translated: CASSPQAYNEQFF. V usage is TRBV7-9 and J usage is TRBJ2-1; possibly TRBD1 for D (5 bases). The CDR3 spans 13 residues. CDR1 is SEHNR, CDR2 FQNEAQ, per germline (reference sequence). V shed 5 bases and J shed 2 bases, with 7 bases lying between them.